This is a list of T cell receptor beta chains from one sample in a study of blood T cell repertoires in COVID-19. TCRdb's table, derived via immunoSEQ multiplex PCR, lists solely in-frame clones and lacks some. The sample shows more than 60,000 clones, 75% to 95% of them seen only once. Specimen: peripheral blood. The receptors shown here come from a human donor in a cohort sampled during active COVID-19. CDR3s include the opening cysteine and the closing phenylalanine or tryptophan. The order of the fields is D gene, J gene, clone size, V gene, CDR3 DNA, CDR3 protein. A D gene is named only where the DNA matches it firmly. Size tells how often a clone was seen (once, few, many) or the class of an expanded clone, and some rows leave it out.

.,TRBJ2-6,.,TRBV5-5,TGTGCCAGCAGCTTGGAGGGGTCTGGGGCCAACGTCCTGACTTTC,CASSLEGSGANVLTF
.,TRBJ1-1,.,TRBV6-2/TRBV6-3,TGTGCCAGCAGCCCCTTGAGCACTGAAGCTTTCTTT,CASSPLSTEAFF
.,TRBJ1-1,.,TRBV2,TGTGCCAGCAGTGAAGGCCACGGACAGCCTGAAGCTTTCTTT,CASSEGHGQPEAFF
.,TRBJ1-5,once,TRBV28,TGTGCCAGCATCACGGGGTCCGGCTCTCAGCCCCAGCATTTT,CASITGSGSQPQHF
TRBD1,TRBJ2-3,once,TRBV9,TGTGCCAGCAGCGCAGAGGGGGCTTCCACAGATACGCAGTATTTT,CASSAEGASTDTQYF
TRBD1,TRBJ1-2,.,TRBV19,TGTGCCAGTAGTACCCGGACAGGGCGGGACTATGGCTACACCTTC,CASSTRTGRDYGYTF
.,TRBJ2-2,.,TRBV10-3,TGTGCCATCAGTGAGCCCGCTTTTGGGGGCCACACCGGGGAGCTGTTTTTT,CAISEPAFGGHTGELFF
.,TRBJ2-6,.,TRBV5-1,TGCGCCAGCAGTCCCCGAGGTGGGGCCAACGTCCTGACTTTC,CASSPRGGANVLTF
.,TRBJ2-7,.,TRBV7-9,TGTGCCTCCCTTGGGGGGTACTCCTACGAGCAGTACTTC,CASLGGYSYEQYF
TRBD2,TRBJ2-1,.,TRBV9,TGTGCCAGCAGCCTACCTCTAGCCGGGGGGGATTACAATGAGCAGTTCTTC,CASSLPLAGGDYNEQFF
TRBD1,TRBJ2-7,.,TRBV11-3,TGTGCCAGCAGCCGCGGGGGACAGGGGGAGGGCGAGCAGTACTTC,CASSRGGQGEGEQYF
TRBD1,TRBJ1-4,.,TRBV11-2,TGTGCCAGCAGCTTCAGACAGGGAGCAACTAATGAAAAACTGTTTTTT,CASSFRQGATNEKLFF
TRBD2,TRBJ2-1,.,TRBV7-2,TGTGCCAGCAGATCCGGGACTAGCGCTCTCTTTGAGCAGTTCTTC,CASRSGTSALFEQFF
.,TRBJ1-6,once,TRBV9,TGTGCCAGCAGCGTAGCTACCGTAGGGACTACACCCCTCCACTTT,CASSVATVGTTPLHF
.,TRBJ2-7,.,TRBV3-1/TRBV3-2,TGTGCCAGCAGCCAAGCTGTACTCAGGGCCACCTACGAGCAGTACTTC,CASSQAVLRATYEQYF
TRBD1,TRBJ1-3,.,TRBV7-8,TGTGCCAGCAGCTTCGCCACAGGGGCTGGAAACACCATATATTTT,CASSFATGAGNTIYF
.,TRBJ1-2,.,TRBV6-5,TGTGCCAGCAGTTACGATCCACCGGTCTATGGCTACACCTTC,CASSYDPPVYGYTF
TRBD1,TRBJ1-2,.,TRBV27,TGTGCCAGCAGTTTGGGGACAGGGAATGGCTACACCTTC,CASSLGTGNGYTF
.,TRBJ1-3,.,TRBV2,TGTGCCAGCAGTGACCGACCCTTATTGGGGGGGTCTGGAAACACCATATATTTT,CASSDRPLLGGSGNTIYF
.,TRBJ1-5,.,TRBV5-6,TGTGCCAGCAGCTTTGGGGGGGCTGGGCAGCCCCAGCATTTT,CASSFGGAGQPQHF
TRBD2,TRBJ2-7,.,TRBV6-1,TGTGCCAGCAGTGAAACGGCGGGGGGGCTATTAGTGTACGAGCAGTACTTC,CASSETAGGLLVYEQYF
.,TRBJ1-2,.,TRBV6-1,TGTGCCAGCAGTGAAGCTCCAGGTACCTATGGCTACACCTTC,CASSEAPGTYGYTF
TRBD1,TRBJ2-7,.,TRBV25-1,TGTGCCAGCAGTGACACAGGGGTCTACGAGCAGTACTTC,CASSDTGVYEQYF
.,TRBJ1-2,.,TRBV9,TGTGCCAGCAGCGTAGGCCCGGGGGGCGCGAACTATGGCTACACCTTC,CASSVGPGGANYGYTF
.,TRBJ1-5,.,TRBV7-8,TGTGCCAGCAGCCGTAAGGCGGGGGGCTTGGAGCCCCAGCATTTT,CASSRKAGGLEPQHF
TRBD1,TRBJ2-7,once,TRBV18,TGTGCCAGCTCAACAACAGGGGACGAGCAGTACTTC,CASSTTGDEQYF
TRBD1,TRBJ2-7,.,TRBV28,TGTGCCAGCAGTTCCCGGGACAGGGGTTTCTACGAGCAGTACTTC,CASSSRDRGFYEQYF
.,TRBJ2-3,.,TRBV4-3,TGCGCCAGCAGCCAAGATGGGGCCGGGGATACGCAGTATTTT,CASSQDGAGDTQYF
.,TRBJ2-2,.,TRBV18,TGTGCCTGCCGGGGGATCGACACCGGGGAGCTGTTTTTT,CACRGIDTGELFF
.,TRBJ2-7,.,TRBV10-2,TGCGCCAGCATGTTCGAGGGGGTCTCCTACGAGCAGTACTTC,CASMFEGVSYEQYF
.,TRBJ2-5,.,TRBV20-1,TGCAGTGCACTGCTTGAGACCCAGTACTTC,CSALLETQYF
TRBD1,TRBJ2-7,.,TRBV27,TGTGCCAGCAGTTTATCTGGACAGGGGTGGGACGAGCAGTACTTC,CASSLSGQGWDEQYF
.,TRBJ2-2,.,TRBV21-1,TGTGCCAGCAGAAGGTGCCCCCTTGGACAGGGACTGCACACCGGGGAGCTGTTTTTT,CASRRCPLGQGLHTGELFF
TRBD2,TRBJ2-1,.,TRBV11-2,TGTGCCAGCAGCTTTCGAGTCGGACTAGCGGAATTAGGGGATGAGCAGTTCTTC,CASSFRVGLAELGDEQFF
.,TRBJ1-6,.,TRBV28,TGTGCCAGCAGCCTGACAGCCTATACTTCACCCCTCCACTTT,CASSLTAYTSPLHF
TRBD2,TRBJ2-1,.,TRBV30,TGTGCCTGGGCGGGGGGGAGAACCTACAATGAGCAGTTCTTC,CAWAGGRTYNEQFF
.,TRBJ1-2,few,TRBV6-1,TGTGCCAGCAGTGAACGGTTAGCAGACTATGGCTACACCTTC,CASSERLADYGYTF
TRBD2,TRBJ2-1,.,TRBV9,TGTGCCAGCAGCACTGACCCGGGACTAGCGGGGACTACCTACAATGAGCAGTTCTTC,CASSTDPGLAGTTYNEQFF
.,TRBJ1-2,.,TRBV6-2/TRBV6-3,TGTGCCAGCAGTTACTCGGGGCGACCCTATGGCTACACCTTC,CASSYSGRPYGYTF
TRBD2,TRBJ2-3,.,TRBV5-1,TGCGCCAGCAGCTCGGGACTAGCGGGGTCTAGCACAGATACGCAGTATTTT,CASSSGLAGSSTDTQYF
TRBD1,TRBJ2-5,.,TRBV7-2,TGTGCCAGCAGCTTGGGACAGGGGTACCAAGAGACCCAGTACTTC,CASSLGQGYQETQYF
.,TRBJ2-1,.,TRBV5-1,TGCGCCAGCAGCGGGACTGAAAACAATGAGCAGTTCTTC,CASSGTENNEQFF
.,TRBJ2-7,.,TRBV23-1,TGCGCCAGCGGGTCCGGCCTCCGACAGGACCCCCCCTACGAGCAGTACTTC,CASGSGLRQDPPYEQYF
.,TRBJ1-2,few,TRBV18,TGTGCCAGCTCACCAGGGGGCAGAGGTGCCTATGGCTACACCTTC,CASSPGGRGAYGYTF
TRBD1,TRBJ1-5,few,TRBV11-2,TGTGCCAGCAGCGCGGGGACAGCATTTGGCAATCAGCCCCAGCATTTT,CASSAGTAFGNQPQHF
.,TRBJ1-2,.,TRBV28,TGTGCCAGCAGTCCCGCCGGGGGGGGTAACTATGGCTACACCTTC,CASSPAGGGNYGYTF
.,TRBJ1-4,.,TRBV27,TGTGCCAGCAGTCGAACCAGGGTCGGGAATGAAAAACTGTTTTTT,CASSRTRVGNEKLFF
TRBD1,TRBJ2-5,.,TRBV7-9,TGTGCCAGCAGCCCCCGGGACAGGGGGCAAGAGACCCAGTACTTC,CASSPRDRGQETQYF
TRBD1,TRBJ2-7,.,TRBV19,TGTGCCAGTAGTATAAAACAGGGGCATTACGAGCAGTACTTC,CASSIKQGHYEQYF
TRBD1,TRBJ2-7,.,TRBV6-2/TRBV6-3,TGTGCCAGCAGCCTCCGGTGGACAGGGGGCTCCTACGAGCAGTACTTC,CASSLRWTGGSYEQYF
TRBD1,TRBJ1-5,.,TRBV2,TGTGCCAGCACGGGGGACAGGGGGCTCTTAGGTAGCAATCAGCCCCAGCATTTT,CASTGDRGLLGSNQPQHF
TRBD2,TRBJ2-7,once,TRBV6-5,TGTGCCAGCAGTAGGACTAGCGGGGGGCCCTACGAGCAGTACTTC,CASSRTSGGPYEQYF
.,TRBJ1-1,.,TRBV7-9,TGTGCCAGCAGCTTACAGGGCTCGGTCACTGAAGCTTTCTTT,CASSLQGSVTEAFF
TRBD1,TRBJ1-5,.,TRBV18,TGTGCCAGCTCACAGGGACAGGGGCTCAATCAGCCCCAGCATTTT,CASSQGQGLNQPQHF
TRBD2,TRBJ2-3,.,TRBV7-2,TGTGCCAGCAGCTTAGCGAGCGGGACTAGCGGGGGACGCACAGATACGCAGTATTTT,CASSLASGTSGGRTDTQYF